The entry that follows covers one T cell receptor (beta chain) sequence. Its antigen remains unidentified. No much larger clonotype is one base removed from it; base qualities were not supplied. CDR1 is given as LNHDA and CDR2 as SQIVND, both from the germline V gene (reference sequence). Trimming removed 1 base from V and 4 bases from J, leaving 11 bases between the germline ends. Spanning cysteine to phenylalanine, the CDR3 consists of 15 amino acids. Only CDR3 DNA remains: 45 bases, in frame from the first base. The data stem from a study of T cell responses to AZD1222 COVID-19 vaccine (dated by TCRdb to the early 2020s). For the study in its entirety: AZD1222 recipients with second doses at about 4 weeks or about 12 weeks were pooled, because spike-specific TCR depth and breadth did not differ between schedules. A total of about 240 trial participants underwent TCR sequencing, of whom 207 received two doses of AZD1222 and about 26 received two doses of the MenACWY control vaccine. Trial participants were enrolled into age subgroups of 18-55, 56-69 and 70-plus years, which contained about 150, 28 and 57 TCR-sequenced participants, respectively. Summary of the overall study and its limitations: Because no samples from the day 14 peak response were available, repertoires could be characterized only after the peak T cell response. Participants were mostly white British, with more females than males. The authors suggested clonal diversity may have been underestimated. After two AZD1222 doses, spike-specific TCR breadth and depth were significantly higher than at day 0 and than in MenACWY recipients. The whole spike protein was spanned by vaccine-associated CD4 TCRs, and dominant responses were seen in regions 160-218 and 743-854. Nearly half of unique spike-specific TCRs reportedly recognized epitopes outside regions mutated in the B.1.351 and B.1.1.7 variants. Only 5 to 7 AZD1222 recipients were SARS-CoV-2 seropositive at baseline, limiting conclusions about previously exposed vaccinees. The 56-69-year group was small, and its depth increase did not reach significance, likely because of low power.

The CDR3 regions of human TCRbeta chains were subjected to immunosequencing. The study's processing was this. Repertoire TCRs were checked for matches against a reference library of SARS-CoV-2-specific TCRs that had been generated using the MIRA antigen-specificity platform. Breadth was defined as the fraction of unique TCRs that were SARS-CoV-2-associated, and depth was defined as the fraction of total T cells that were SARS-CoV-2-associated. Using the MIRA data, each spike-specific TCR was mapped to the spike region that the TCR reacts to and placed in a CD4 or CD8 class. Log10-transformed breadth and depth values were compared by one-way ANOVA with Sidak's multiple comparisons tests. The source is immuneACCESS, and TCRdb retained only in-frame sequences with V and J called. Part of the clones is not carried over; for the studies checked, unresolved V genes explain less than half of this, and the remainder is unexplained. That table supplies the V and J calls and clone size; D and trimming were determined from the DNA. For this sample the table gives 120,000 to 150,000 clones, of which 91% were detected only once. Of the sample, approximately 5.3% is held by the ten largest clones.

In the paper's terms, the time point label means: baseline before first vaccination. Vaccinee samples were obtained from the UK trials COV001 and COV002, which included a single-blind randomized controlled phase 2/3 trial of AZD1222 (ChAdOx1 nCoV-19) in healthy adults. Trial participant PBMC samples were collected at day 0 and day 28 after the second dose for TCRbeta chain sequencing. The source was peripheral blood, collected on day 0 of AZD1222 vaccination. Rearrangement joined TRBV19 to TRBJ1-5; no confident D gene assignment can be made. The TCR sequence derives from an adult in good health. CDR3 region: CASSIARYGNQPQHF. In nucleotides, the sequence is TGTGCCAGTAGTATAGCTAGGTACGGGAATCAGCCCCAGCATTTT.